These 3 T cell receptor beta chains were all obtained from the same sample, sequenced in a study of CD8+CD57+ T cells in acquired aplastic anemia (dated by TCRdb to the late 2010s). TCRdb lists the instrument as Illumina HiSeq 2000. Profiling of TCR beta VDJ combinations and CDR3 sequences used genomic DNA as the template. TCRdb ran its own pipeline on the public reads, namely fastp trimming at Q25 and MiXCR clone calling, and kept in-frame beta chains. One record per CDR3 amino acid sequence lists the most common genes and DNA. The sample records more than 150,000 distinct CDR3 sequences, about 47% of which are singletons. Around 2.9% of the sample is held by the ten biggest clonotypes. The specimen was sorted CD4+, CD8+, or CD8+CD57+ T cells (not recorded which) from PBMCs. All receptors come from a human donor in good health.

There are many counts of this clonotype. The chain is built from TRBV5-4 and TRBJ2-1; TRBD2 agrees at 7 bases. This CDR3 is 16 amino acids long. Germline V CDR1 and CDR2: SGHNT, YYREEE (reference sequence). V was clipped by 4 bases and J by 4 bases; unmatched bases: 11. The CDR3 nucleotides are TGTGCCAGCAGCCCCTCTGGGGGAGGGGCTTACAATGAGCAGTTCTTC. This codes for CASSPSGGGAYNEQFF. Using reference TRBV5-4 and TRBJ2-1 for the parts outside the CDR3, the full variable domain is ETGVTQSPTHLIKTRGQQVTLRCSSQSGHNTVSWYQQALGQGPQFIFQYYREEENGRGNFPPRFSGLQFPNYSSELNVNALELDDSALYLCASSPSGGGAYNEQFFGPGTRLTVL.

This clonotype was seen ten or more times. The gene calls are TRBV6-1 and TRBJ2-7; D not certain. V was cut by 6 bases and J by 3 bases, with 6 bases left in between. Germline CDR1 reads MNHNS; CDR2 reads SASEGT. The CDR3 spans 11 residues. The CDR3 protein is CASRERYEQYF. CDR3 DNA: TGTGCCAGCAGGGAGCGCTACGAGCAGTACTTC.

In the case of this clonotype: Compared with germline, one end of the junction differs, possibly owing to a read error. This CDR3 is CATSVGGTGGVETQYF. CDR3 nucleotides: TGTGCCACCAGTGTTGGTGGGACAGGGGGCGTCGAGACCCAGTACTTC. This chain uses TRBV10-3 with TRBJ2-5; 12 positions agree with TRBD1. Germline CDR1 ENHRY, CDR2 SYGVKD. The CDR3 is made up of 16 amino acids.